Presented here are 32 T cell receptor beta chains from one specimen sequenced in a study of blood T cells in healthy people across ages. Then a second PCR, running about 7 to 11 cycles, was carried out with a sample-barcoded 5' primer and a J-beta primer mix. In TCRdb, the 5' RACE reads were re-called with MiXCR into one record per CDR3 protein. The sample has about 1.4 million distinct CDR3 sequences, 55% to 75% seen once; the top ten hold approximately 7%. Sequenced input: blood. The receptors were gathered from a man between 18 and 35 years old in good health.

This clonotype appeared once. As DNA, the CDR3 is TGCAGTGCAGTACAGGGGAGGAACTATGGCTACACCTTC. It translates to CSAVQGRNYGYTF. The chain couples TRBV20-1 to TRBJ1-2, with 7 bases that match TRBD1. V lost 6 bases, J lost 2 bases, and 6 bases stayed unmatched. CDR1 DFQATT and CDR2 SNEGSKA come from the germline V gene (reference sequence). This CDR3 comprises 13 residues.

The sample holds a few counts of this clonotype. The J gene is TRBJ2-1, the V gene TRBV7-9; 7 nucleotides match TRBD1. The ends lost 7 bases at V and 3 bases at J; junction bases unmatched: 9. The CDR3 has 15 amino acids. Germline assignment: CDR1 SEHNR and CDR2 FQNEAQ (reference sequence). CDR3 sequence reads: CASTLWTGVYNEQFF. The CDR3 nucleotides are TGTGCCAGCACCCTCTGGACAGGAGTCTACAATGAGCAGTTCTTC.

The gene calls are TRBV4-1 and TRBJ2-1, with a possible D match to TRBD2 (6 bases). The assigned J gene may be wrong: the sequence end matches TRBJ2-7 better. There are 15 residues in the CDR3. Germline V gene sequence: CDR1 MGHRA, CDR2 YSYEKL. CDR3 residues: CASSQGLATYNEQYF. CDR3 nucleotides: TGCGCCAGCAGCCAAGGGCTAGCGACTTACAATGAGCAGTACTTC.

This clonotype was seen once. V and J are TRBV28 and TRBJ2-4; D is perhaps TRBD2 (6 bases). The J call may be faulty, since TRBJ2-5 better matches the DNA end. The CDR3 extends over 17 amino acids. Germline V lookup: CDR1 MDHEN, CDR2 SYDVKM. CDR3 loop: CASSRARRGRWQETQYF. Written as DNA, the CDR3 is TGTGCCAGCAGTCGAGCCAGACGGGGGAGGTGGCAAGAGACCCAGTACTTC.

The CDR3 region is CSAPRRRESYEQYF. CDR3 in DNA: TGCAGTGCTCCCAGACGGAGGGAGTCCTACGAGCAGTACTTC. The rearrangement joins TRBV20-1 to TRBJ2-7; maybe TRBD2 (6 bases). The length of the CDR3 is 14 residues. Trimming left V 5 bases short and J 1 base short, with 15 bases between. Germline values: CDR1 DFQATT, CDR2 SNEGSKA (reference sequence).

The chain recombines TRBV10-3 with TRBJ1-2, with a weak D call TRBD1 (6 bases). The germline V gene encodes CDR1 ENHRY and CDR2 SYGVKD. Trimming left V 2 bases short and J 2 bases short, with 18 bases between. This CDR3 contains 17 residues. The CDR3 region has the DNA TGTGCCATCAGTGAGGTCGTCAGGGGAGAGGACAACTATGGCTACACCTTC. It specifies CAISEVVRGEDNYGYTF.

The chain has TRBV7-2 and TRBJ1-6; no clear D gene. The germline V gene encodes CDR1 SGHTA and CDR2 FQGNSA. The V and J ends lost 3 bases and 11 bases respectively, with 11 bases between them. The CDR3 totals 13 residues. The CDR3 spells CASSFRGTPPLHF. CDR3 in DNA: TGTGCCAGCAGCTTTCGGGGTACGCCACCCCTCCACTTT.

V usage is TRBV27 and J usage is TRBJ2-7; 9 nucleotides line up with TRBD2. The closer fit of TRBJ2-1 to the DNA end suggests the J call may be wrong. The germline V gene has CDR1 MNHEY and CDR2 SMNVEV (reference sequence). The length of the CDR3 is 14 residues. The CDR3 loop reads CASSWTSAHDEQFF. The CDR3 DNA is TGTGCCAGCAGTTGGACTAGCGCCCATGATGAGCAGTTCTTC.

The chain links TRBV29-1 to TRBJ2-2, with 8 bases matching TRBD1. The germline gives CDR1 SQVTM, CDR2 ANQGSEA. Germline trimming cut 8 bases from V and 1 base from J; bases unmatched to any gene: 6. The CDR3 contains 14 residues. CDR3 sequence (DNA): TGCAGCATCGGGACAGGTGGGAACACCGGGGAGCTGTTTTTT. Protein product: CSIGTGGNTGELFF.

The rearrangement links TRBV7-2 to TRBJ2-5; perhaps D is TRBD1 or TRBD2 (5 bases each). The CDR3 runs 15 residues. V gave up 4 bases and J gave up 2 bases, with 14 bases separating them. The germline V gene has CDR1 SGHTA and CDR2 FQGNSA. The CDR3 reads CASSSMGRTQETQYF. CDR3 in DNA: TGTGCCAGCAGCTCTATGGGACGGACACAAGAGACCCAGTACTTC.

This clonotype has ten or more counts. The chain employs TRBV20-1 and TRBJ2-5, with D possibly matching TRBD1 (5 bases). Trimming removed 0 bases at V and 4 bases at J, with 12 bases between. CDR1 and CDR2 (germline): DFQATT, SNEGSKA (reference sequence). The CDR3 runs to 14 residues. CDR3: CSARDFQGRETQYF. The CDR3 DNA reads as TGCAGTGCTAGAGATTTCCAGGGTAGAGAGACCCAGTACTTC.

The J gene is TRBJ1-1, the V gene TRBV4-2, with 11 bases identical to TRBD1. Trimming cost V 5 bases and J 6 bases; bases outside gene matches: 8. Germline values: CDR1 LGHNA, CDR2 YNFKEQ. The CDR3 has 15 amino acids. The CDR3 DNA sequence: TGTGCCAGCAGCTTCGGGACAGGGGGAAGGGCTGAAGCTTTCTTT. Encoded protein: CASSFGTGGRAEAFF.

This sequence joins TRBV7-9 and TRBJ1-2; a weak D match, TRBD1 (5 bases). V was trimmed by 5 bases and J by 3 bases, leaving 13 bases between them. Germline CDR1 and CDR2: SEHNR and FQNEAQ (reference sequence). The CDR3 sequence is 14 residues long. CDR3 loop: CASSLRQTHYGYTF. Written as DNA, the CDR3 is TGTGCCAGCAGCCTTCGACAGACTCACTATGGCTACACCTTC.

The CDR3, as DNA: TGTGCCAGCAGCCCCGGGACAGGGGCCCATGGCTACACCTTC. Its translation: CASSPGTGAHGYTF. The chain joins TRBV3-1 to TRBJ1-2; 10 nucleotides line up with TRBD1. This CDR3 is built from 14 residues. Trimming at V came to 4 bases and at J to 6 bases, leaving 5 bases not matched to a gene. Germline V lookup: CDR1 LGHDT, CDR2 YNNKEL (reference sequence). The complete variable domain, with remaining parts taken from reference TRBV3-1 and TRBJ1-2, reads DTAVSQTPKYLVTQMGNDKSIKCEQNLGHDTMYWYKQDSKKFLKIMFSYNNKELIINETVPNRFSPKSPDKAHLNLHINSLELGDSAVYFCASSPGTGAHGYTFGSGTRLTVV.

This clonotype turned up a few times. The rearrangement joins TRBV3-1 to TRBJ2-5; no reliable D call. This CDR3 region has 13 residues. V lost 2 bases, J lost 4 bases, and 8 bases lay in between. Germline lookup yields CDR1 LGHDT and CDR2 YNNKEL (reference sequence). Here the CDR3 DNA reads TGTGCCAGCAGCCAATCGCTCCTAGAGACCCAGTACTTC. This gives the protein CASSQSLLETQYF.

This chain joins TRBV20-1 and TRBJ2-7; tentatively, D is TRBD2 (6 bases). The V gene lost 6 bases and the J gene lost 7 bases, with 28 bases spanning the gap. The germline gives CDR1 DFQATT, CDR2 SNEGSKA (reference sequence). This CDR3 region has 16 residues. CDR3 amino acids: CSAPQASENSYNEQYF. The DNA of the CDR3 is TGCAGTGCCCCCCAAGCTAGCGAGAACTCCTACAATGAGCAGTACTTC.

This sequence joins TRBV7-6 and TRBJ2-4; D remains ambiguous. The end of the DNA fits TRBJ2-5 better, so the J call may be wrong. This CDR3 contains 16 residues. Germline CDR1 and CDR2: SGHVS and FNYEAQ. CDR3 amino acids: CASSQPKTDHRGTQYF. CDR3 sequence (DNA): TGTGCCAGCAGCCAACCAAAAACCGACCACCGTGGGACCCAGTACTTC.

In DNA form, the CDR3 reads TGCGCCACCTTTCGGGAGGGTAGCAATCAGCCCCAGCATTTT. Amino acids: CATFREGSNQPQHF. The chain combines TRBV5-1 with TRBJ1-5; no clear D. Germline lookup yields CDR1 SGHRS and CDR2 YFSETQ. The length of the CDR3 is 14 residues. The V and J ends lost 9 bases and 0 bases respectively, with 13 bases between them.

The chain couples TRBV10-3 to TRBJ1-5; 7 positions agree with TRBD1. The CDR3 runs 14 residues. V shed 2 bases and J 7 bases; nucleotides not matched to a gene: 5. The germline CDR1 and CDR2 sequences are ENHRY and SYGVKD. The CDR3 reads CAISEGQVEQPQHF. The CDR3 DNA follows: TGTGCCATCAGTGAGGGACAGGTGGAACAGCCCCAGCATTTT.

V usage is TRBV20-1 and J usage is TRBJ2-7; TRBD2 agrees at 8 bases. The last part of the DNA fits TRBJ2-1 better; the J call may be wrong. This CDR3 region has 14 residues. Looked up from germline, CDR1 is DFQATT and CDR2 is SNEGSKA (reference sequence). The CDR3 nucleotides are TGCAGTGCTAGAGGGGCCCTAGCGGGCTACGAGCAGTTCTTC. It specifies CSARGALAGYEQFF.

The V gene is TRBV2, the J gene TRBJ2-3; tentative D call: TRBD2 (5 bases). Germline values: CDR1 SNHLY, CDR2 FYNNEI. Trimming cost V 4 bases and J 1 base, with 15 bases left between them. There are 16 residues in the CDR3. CDR3 sequence reads: CASSGSTRIRTDTQYF. The CDR3 nucleotides are TGTGCCAGCAGTGGATCTACTAGGATACGCACAGATACGCAGTATTTT.

This clonotype appeared a few times. V gene TRBV13 combines with J gene TRBJ2-7; D may correspond to TRBD1 or TRBD2 (5 bases each). Germline V CDR1 and CDR2: PRHDT, FYEKMQ (reference sequence). Between the trimmed V and J ends, which lost 4 bases and 2 bases, there was a span of 15 bases. The length of the CDR3 is 15 residues. The CDR3, as DNA: TGTGCCAGCAGCTCCACCGGGACGCCCACCTACGAGCAGTACTTC. Translating it yields CASSSTGTPTYEQYF.

J is TRBJ2-1 and V is TRBV12-3 or TRBV12-4, with TRBD2 identical over 7 bases. Trimming at V came to 4 bases and at J to 2 bases, leaving 5 bases not matched to a gene. The CDR3 is made up of 15 amino acids. The chain's CDR3 is CASSSPSGPYNEQFF. The CDR3 bases are TGTGCCAGCAGTTCCCCTAGCGGTCCCTACAATGAGCAGTTCTTC.

The sample holds many counts of this clonotype. CDR3 loop: CASSHFTGIQETQYF. The CDR3 nucleotides are TGCGCCAGCAGCCATTTCACAGGGATCCAAGAGACCCAGTACTTC. The rearrangement links TRBV4-1 to TRBJ2-5; maybe TRBD1 (6 bases). V lost 3 bases to trimming and J lost 1 base, with 12 bases between them. This CDR3 is built from 15 residues. Looked up from germline, CDR1 is MGHRA and CDR2 is YSYEKL.

In its sample, this clonotype was seen a few times. J is TRBJ1-5 and V is TRBV27; D unclear. The V end lost 8 bases, the J end lost 2 bases, and 16 bases lay between the germline ends. Looked up from germline, CDR1 is MNHEY and CDR2 is SMNVEV (reference sequence). The CDR3 sequence is 15 residues long. This CDR3 reads CASRSTQNGNQPQHF. In nucleotides, the CDR3 is TGTGCCAGCCGTAGTACCCAGAACGGCAATCAGCCCCAGCATTTT.

The sample holds a few counts of this clonotype. The chain combines TRBV7-9 with TRBJ2-5; D unclear. Trimming shortened V by 4 bases and J by 0 bases, and 12 bases separated the two germline ends. CDR1 and CDR2 from the germline V gene are SEHNR and FQNEAQ (reference sequence). This CDR3 comprises 15 residues. Written as DNA, the CDR3 is TGTGCCAGCAGCTCCTCCTTAGAGTACCAAGAGACCCAGTACTTC. As protein: CASSSSLEYQETQYF.

In this sample, this clonotype turned up a few times. The gene calls are TRBV25-1 and TRBJ2-7; D not resolved. CDR3 length: 14 residues. The germline gives CDR1 MGHDK, CDR2 SYGVNS. Trimming shortened V by 5 bases and J by 5 bases, and 16 bases separated the two germline ends. CDR3 sequence (DNA): TGTGCCAGCAGTCATAGAGGAAAAATCCACGAGCAGTACTTC. This gives the protein CASSHRGKIHEQYF.

The chain combines TRBV10-3 with TRBJ2-4, with D possibly TRBD1 on 5 matching bases. The J call is in doubt because the DNA end fits TRBJ2-7 better. Germline V gene lookup returns CDR1 ENHRY and CDR2 SYGVKD. CDR3 size: 11 residues. CDR3 sequence (DNA): TGTGCCATTCAGGGCTACGACGAGCAGTACTTC. It is translated as CAIQGYDEQYF.

The chain couples TRBV29-1 to TRBJ2-7; the D is unclear. The V and J ends lost 4 bases and 0 bases respectively, with 13 bases between them. The V gene's germline CDR1 is SQVTM and CDR2 ANQGSEA. The CDR3 covers 14 residues. The DNA for the CDR3 is TGCAGCGTTGCGAGGCGACAAAACTCCTACGAGCAGTACTTC. Protein product: CSVARRQNSYEQYF.

The rearrangement joins TRBV10-3 to TRBJ2-7, with D possibly being TRBD1 (6 bases). In germline, CDR1 is ENHRY, CDR2 SYGVKD. CDR3 length: 13 amino acids. V was cut by 4 bases and J by 2 bases, with 9 bases left in between. The DNA of the CDR3 is TGTGCCATCAGTGGGACAGTTCCCTACGAGCAGTACTTC. It yields the protein CAISGTVPYEQYF.

The table lists this clonotype with a count of one. V usage is TRBV30 and J usage is TRBJ2-3; 8 bases align to TRBD2. Germline V gives CDR1 GTSNPN, CDR2 SVGIG (reference sequence). V was clipped by 4 bases and J by 5 bases; unmatched bases: 8. The CDR3 is 14 amino acids. The chain's CDR3 is CAWNEAGVEDTQYF. The CDR3 region has the DNA TGTGCCTGGAACGAAGCGGGAGTGGAAGATACGCAGTATTTT. Full variable domain (missing parts from reference TRBV30 and TRBJ2-3): SQTIHQWPATLVQPVGSPLSLECTVEGTSNPNLYWYRQAAGRGLQLLFYSVGIGQISSEVPQNLSASRPQDRQFILSSKKLLLSDSGFYLCAWNEAGVEDTQYFGPGTRLTVL.

The chain couples TRBV27 to TRBJ2-2, with D possibly being TRBD2 (5 bases). The V end lost 5 bases, the J end lost 6 bases, and 16 bases lay between the germline ends. Germline V CDR1 and CDR2: MNHEY, SMNVEV (reference sequence). This CDR3 comprises 15 residues. The CDR3 reads CASSPRKVLAGELFF. The CDR3 DNA follows: TGTGCCAGCAGTCCGCGCAAGGTACTAGCCGGGGAGCTGTTTTTT.